The 28 T cell receptor beta chains below come from one sample, sequenced in a study of control samples from healthy donors and cancer patients. Profiled with immunoSEQ multiplex PCR; TCRdb holds only in-frame clones, not every one. The table lists over 65,000 clones, less than 95% of them singletons. The sample consisted of blood. Receptors originate from a middle-aged woman in good health.

This chain links TRBV2 with TRBJ1-4, with TRBD1 as a possible D gene (6 bases). This CDR3 has 14 amino acids. Germline assignment: CDR1 SNHLY and CDR2 FYNNEI. V lost 5 bases to trimming and J lost 7 bases, with 14 bases between them. DNA of the CDR3: TGTGCCAGCAGTCTACAGGGTGGGGGTGAAAAACTGTTTTTT. It yields the protein CASSLQGGGEKLFF.

The gene calls are TRBV6-5 and TRBJ1-5; D unclear. V was trimmed by 2 bases and J by 2 bases, leaving 4 bases between them. The CDR3 loop spans 13 amino acids. The germline CDR1 and CDR2 sequences are MNHEY and SVGAGI. CDR3 sequence: CASSYDGNQPQHF. The CDR3 coding sequence is TGTGCCAGCAGTTACGACGGCAATCAGCCCCAGCATTTT.

The chain employs TRBV19 and TRBJ1-2; tentative D call: TRBD1 (6 bases). CDR1 LNHDA and CDR2 SQIVND come from the germline V gene (reference sequence). V dropped 7 bases and J dropped 3 bases, with 15 bases sitting between them. CDR3 length: 14 residues. The CDR3 spells CASNYREWDYGYTF. The CDR3 DNA sequence: TGTGCCAGTAATTACAGGGAATGGGACTATGGCTACACCTTC. Full variable domain (missing parts from reference TRBV19 and TRBJ1-2): DGGITQSPKYLFRKEGQNVTLSCEQNLNHDAMYWYRQDPGQGLRLIYYSQIVNDFQKGDIAEGYSVSREKKESFPLTVTSAQKNPTAFYLCASNYREWDYGYTFGSGTRLTVV.

The rearrangement joins TRBV28 to TRBJ1-2; TRBD1 aligns across 9 bases. There are 12 residues in the CDR3. The ends lost 6 bases at V and 7 bases at J; junction bases unmatched: 3. CDR1 is MDHEN and CDR2 is SYDVKM in the germline V gene. CDR3 amino acids: CASRIQGAGYTF. The CDR3 nucleotides read TGTGCCAGCAGAATACAGGGGGCTGGCTACACCTTC.

The chain combines TRBV7-6 with TRBJ1-5; TRBD1 matches 9 bases. V was clipped by 1 base and J by 2 bases; unmatched bases: 0. The V gene's germline CDR1 is SGHVS and CDR2 FNYEAQ. The CDR3 contains 15 residues. CDR3 residues: CASSLGTGGNQPQHF. The DNA of the CDR3 is TGTGCCAGCAGCTTAGGGACAGGGGGCAATCAGCCCCAGCATTTT.

V and J are TRBV2 and TRBJ1-4; TRBD1 might be the D (5 bases). V lost 10 bases, J lost 7 bases, and 16 bases lay in between. From germline, CDR1 is SNHLY and CDR2 FYNNEI. CDR3 length: 13 residues. CDR3 residues: CATGTTSSEKLFF. The CDR3, as DNA: TGTGCCACTGGGACGACATCGTCTGAAAAACTGTTTTTT.

V gene TRBV24-1 combines with J gene TRBJ2-7; TRBD1 or TRBD2 may be the D gene (5 bases each). V lost 10 bases and J lost 4, with 10 bases in between. Germline loops: CDR1 KGHDR, CDR2 SFDVKD. This CDR3 is 11 amino acids long. CDR3 DNA sequence: TGTGCCACGGGGGTGACTTACGAGCAGTACTTC. Its translation: CATGVTYEQYF.

The chain combines TRBV6-6 with TRBJ1-2, with 8 bases matching TRBD1. CDR1 is MNHNY, CDR2 SVGAGI, per germline (reference sequence). With V trimmed by 0 bases and J by 3 bases, 6 bases remained unmatched. This CDR3 has 16 residues. CDR3 in amino acids: CASSYSDRVKYYGYTF. CDR3 bases: TGTGCCAGCAGTTACTCGGACAGGGTGAAATACTATGGCTACACCTTC.

The chain recombines TRBV6-2 or TRBV6-3 with TRBJ2-4; D not resolved. The CDR3 totals 14 residues. Germline values: CDR1 MNHEY, CDR2 SVGEGT. V lost 3 bases, J lost 5 bases, and 11 bases lay in between. CDR3 residues: CASSYDLDQNIQYF. CDR3 nucleotide sequence: TGTGCCAGCAGTTATGATTTAGACCAAAACATTCAGTACTTC.

The count of this clone is one. This chain uses TRBV19 with TRBJ2-7; D unresolved. Germline V CDR1 and CDR2: LNHDA, SQIVND (reference sequence). The CDR3 covers 16 residues. Deletions cut 7 bases from V and 5 bases from J, with 24 bases between. CDR3 nucleotide sequence: TGTGCCAGTACCCAAGTACCCGTGGACGCCAGCCACGAGCAGTACTTC. It specifies CASTQVPVDASHEQYF.

This clone has only a few counts. The chain recombines TRBV7-2 with TRBJ2-5; D may be TRBD1 (6 bases). The germline CDR1 and CDR2 sequences are SGHTA and FQGNSA. Trimming stripped 5 bases from V and 7 bases from J, with 17 bases between. CDR3 size: 14 residues. This CDR3 reads CASSLRNREGTQYF. CDR3 in DNA: TGTGCCAGCAGCCTCCGAAACAGGGAAGGGACCCAGTACTTC.

The V and J genes are TRBV9 and TRBJ2-2, with D unresolved. This CDR3 comprises 14 residues. The V and J ends lost 0 bases and 3 bases respectively, with 6 bases between them. Germline V lookup: CDR1 SGDLS, CDR2 YYNGEE. The CDR3 loop is CASSVALHTGELFF. The CDR3 bases are TGTGCCAGCAGCGTAGCCCTCCACACCGGGGAGCTGTTTTTT.

The chain uses TRBV6-5 and TRBJ1-1, with D unresolved. The CDR3 is 13 amino acids. The germline CDR1 and CDR2 sequences are MNHEY and SVGAGI. V was pared by 5 bases and J by 4 bases, with 11 bases between. CDR3 nucleotide sequence: TGTGCCAGCAGTAATCAAAAAGCCACTGAAGCTTTCTTT. This gives the protein CASSNQKATEAFF.

The CDR3 loop is CASSIQSSFSGNYGYTF. The CDR3 coding sequence is TGTGCCAGTAGTATTCAATCTTCCTTCTCAGGGAACTATGGCTACACCTTC. The V call is TRBV19, the J call TRBJ1-2; a possible D gene is TRBD1 (5 bases). Germline-derived CDR1 and CDR2 are LNHDA and SQIVND (reference sequence). V was trimmed by 3 bases and J by 2 bases, leaving 19 bases between them. The CDR3 is 17 amino acids.

The CDR3 loop reads CAIGTSGSSGQYF. The CDR3 nucleotides read TGTGCCATCGGGACTAGCGGGAGTTCCGGGCAGTACTTC. The chain couples TRBV10-3 to TRBJ2-7, with TRBD2 identical over 14 bases. Germline lookup yields CDR1 ENHRY and CDR2 SYGVKD. Trimming took 8 bases from V and 9 from J; bases not matched to a gene: 6. The CDR3 is 13 residues long.

The chain links TRBV3-1 (or the pseudogene TRBV3-2) to TRBJ2-1, with D possibly matching TRBD2 (6 bases). V lost 0 bases and J 2 bases, leaving 11 bases between the germline ends. Germline CDR1 LGHDT, CDR2 YNNKEL (reference sequence). The CDR3 contains 16 residues. This CDR3 is CASSQDPGATYNEQFF. Here the CDR3 DNA reads TGTGCCAGCAGCCAAGACCCGGGAGCAACCTACAATGAGCAGTTCTTC.

The CDR3 DNA reads as TGTGCCAGCAGGTCGGGGGTAAATTCACCCCTCCACTTT. Encoded protein: CASRSGVNSPLHF. The V and J genes are TRBV28 and TRBJ1-6, with D perhaps matching TRBD1 (5 bases). The germline V gene has CDR1 MDHEN and CDR2 SYDVKM. Trimming stripped 6 bases from V and 7 bases from J, with 10 bases between. This CDR3 is 13 amino acids long.

The V call is TRBV28, the J call TRBJ1-5, with D possibly matching TRBD1 (6 bases). The CDR3 is made up of 13 amino acids. Trimming stripped 6 bases from V and 7 bases from J, with 13 bases between. CDR1 is MDHEN, CDR2 SYDVKM, per germline. The CDR3 nucleotides are TGTGCCAGCAGAGATACAGGGTCCCAGCCCCAGCATTTT. Its protein is CASRDTGSQPQHF.

For the CDR3, the DNA is TGTGCCAGCAGCCAAGAGACACTAGCGGGAGGGCCGACCGGGGAGCTGTTTTTT. Its protein is CASSQETLAGGPTGELFF. The chain employs TRBV4-2 and TRBJ2-2, with TRBD2 identical over 13 bases. Germline V CDR1 and CDR2: LGHNA, YNFKEQ. V trimming: 0 bases; J trimming: 5 bases; junction bases outside the gene matches: 6. The CDR3 is 18 residues long.

V gene TRBV7-2 combines with J gene TRBJ1-4; D possibly corresponds to TRBD1 (6 bases). This CDR3 contains 14 residues. CDR1 and CDR2 from the germline V gene are SGHTA and FQGNSA. With 7 bases removed from V and 7 bases from J, the gap between germline ends came to 16 bases. The CDR3 is CASTWKGGVEKLFF. CDR3 coding DNA: TGTGCCAGCACCTGGAAAGGGGGGGTTGAAAAACTGTTTTTT.

The rearrangement joins TRBV2 to TRBJ1-1, with D possibly matching TRBD1 (6 bases). The V gene lost 5 bases and the J gene lost 1 base, with 11 bases spanning the gap. The CDR3 length is 14 residues. The V gene's germline CDR1 is SNHLY and CDR2 FYNNEI. The CDR3 spells CASSLRGGNTEAFF. In nucleotides, the CDR3 is TGTGCCAGCAGTCTTCGAGGGGGGAACACTGAAGCTTTCTTT.

CDR3 sequence reads: CASRQQRNTEAFF. As DNA, the CDR3 is TGTGCCAGCAGGCAACAGAGGAACACTGAAGCTTTCTTT. The V gene is TRBV2, the J gene TRBJ1-1; no clear D gene. Germline V gives CDR1 SNHLY, CDR2 FYNNEI. The V and J ends lost 6 bases and 1 base respectively, with 9 bases between them. CDR3 length equals 13 residues.

The CDR3 DNA reads TGTGCCAGCAGCCCTCCCGGACAGGGGGAGCAGTACTTC. This codes for CASSPPGQGEQYF. This chain links TRBV7-7 with TRBJ2-7, with 9 bases matching TRBD1. The CDR3 totals 13 residues. CDR1 and CDR2 from the germline V gene are SSHAT and FNYEAQ (reference sequence). V trimming: 5 bases; J trimming: 7 bases; junction bases outside the gene matches: 6.

The chain employs TRBV5-1 and TRBJ1-1; 7 bases align to TRBD1. In germline, CDR1 is SGHRS, CDR2 YFSETQ. The V segment lost 2 bases and the J segment 1 base; nucleotides outside the gene matches: 8. The CDR3 totals 16 residues. The DNA of the CDR3 is TGCGCCAGCAGCTTTGGGTCAGGGGGTCAGAACACTGAAGCTTTCTTT. This encodes CASSFGSGGQNTEAFF.

V and J are TRBV2 and TRBJ2-2; TRBD2 might be the D (5 bases). V dropped 8 bases and J dropped 2 bases, with 15 bases sitting between them. Germline assignment: CDR1 SNHLY and CDR2 FYNNEI. CDR3 size: 15 residues. The CDR3 spells CASLSGNSNTGELFF. DNA for the CDR3: TGTGCCAGCCTCAGCGGCAACTCAAACACCGGGGAGCTGTTTTTT.

V gene TRBV5-6 combines with J gene TRBJ1-5; D gene ambiguous. Germline-derived CDR1 and CDR2 are SGHDT and YYEEEE. Between the trimmed V and J ends, which lost 2 bases and 5 bases, there was a span of 14 bases. This CDR3 is built from 15 residues. This CDR3 is CASSFGGRLDQPQHF. In DNA, the CDR3 is TGTGCCAGCAGCTTTGGCGGTAGGTTAGATCAGCCCCAGCATTTT.

This chain connects TRBV20-1 to TRBJ2-2, with D uncertain. This CDR3 is 11 amino acids long. The germline CDR1 and CDR2 sequences are DFQATT and SNEGSKA (reference sequence). The V end lost 3 bases, the J end lost 4 bases, and 3 bases lay between the germline ends. The DNA of the CDR3 is TGCAGTGCTAGTACCACCGGGGAGCTGTTTTTT. Its protein is CSASTTGELFF.

This rearrangement joins TRBV7-2 to TRBJ1-1; possibly TRBD1 for D (5 bases). The germline CDR1 and CDR2 sequences are SGHTA and FQGNSA. Trimming took off 4 bases at V and 1 base at J, with 7 bases between the two ends. The length of the CDR3 is 13 residues. The DNA for the CDR3 is TGTGCCAGCAGCTCTGACAGGAACACTGAAGCTTTCTTT. This codes for CASSSDRNTEAFF.